A single sample is the source of the 10 T cell receptor beta chains below, sequenced in a study of T cell responses to AZD1222 COVID-19 vaccine. The repertoire was sequenced with immunoSEQ multiplex PCR; TCRdb's copy has only in-frame clones and lacks some. The sample includes some 100,000 clones, around 87% of them seen just once. The sequencing here drew on peripheral blood, taken 28 days after the second AZD1222 dose. These receptors all stem from an adult who received the AZD1222 COVID-19 vaccine.

V usage is TRBV28 and J usage is TRBJ1-4, with TRBD1 matching 11 bases. CDR1 MDHEN and CDR2 SYDVKM come from the germline V gene. Trimming took 6 bases from V and 6 from J; bases not matched to a gene: 15. This CDR3 spans 18 amino acids. The CDR3 DNA reads as TGTGCCAGCAGGCCGGACGGCGGGACAGGGGGTTATGATGAAAAACTGTTTTTT. The encoded protein is CASRPDGGTGGYDEKLFF.

This chain joins TRBV7-9 and TRBJ1-3; possible D gene TRBD1, 6 bases. CDR3 length: 13 amino acids. The germline V gene encodes CDR1 SEHNR and CDR2 FQNEAQ (reference sequence). With 10 bases removed from V and 2 bases from J, the gap between germline ends came to 12 bases. CDR3 nucleotide sequence: TGTGCCATCCCGTGGGGGCCTGGAAACACCATATATTTT. Its translation is CAIPWGPGNTIYF. Filled out from reference TRBV7-9 and TRBJ1-3, the complete variable domain reads DTGVSQNPRHKITKRGQNVTFRCDPISEHNRLYWYRQTLGQGPEFLTYFQNEAQLEKSRLLSDRFSAERPKGSFSTLEIQRTEQGDSAMYLCAIPWGPGNTIYFGEGSWLTVV.

The chain employs TRBV7-8 and TRBJ2-7, with TRBD2 matching over 13 bases. CDR1 is SGHVS and CDR2 is FQNEAQ in the germline V gene. The CDR3 contains 17 residues. Trimming at V came to 5 bases and at J to 0 bases, leaving 7 bases not matched to a gene. CDR3 sequence reads: CASSVTSGGAVSYEQYF. CDR3 DNA: TGTGCCAGCAGCGTAACTAGCGGGGGGGCCGTCTCCTACGAGCAGTACTTC. Full variable domain (outside the CDR3, taken from reference TRBV7-8 and TRBJ2-7): GAGVSQSPRYKVAKRGQDVALRCDPISGHVSLFWYQQALGQGPEFLTYFQNEAQLDKSGLPSDRFFAERPEGSVSTLKIQRTQQEDSAVYLCASSVTSGGAVSYEQYFGPGTRLTVT.

The chain links TRBV5-1 to TRBJ2-7, with 9 bases that match TRBD1. The trim removed 5 bases at V and 4 bases at J, leaving 7 bases unmatched. The CDR3 consists of 14 residues. CDR1 SGHRS and CDR2 YFSETQ come from the germline V gene. The CDR3 DNA follows: TGCGCCAGCAGTTCCGGGACAGGGATATACGAGCAGTACTTC. Protein: CASSSGTGIYEQYF.

The chain carries TRBV29-1 and TRBJ2-7, with TRBD2 matching over 7 bases. Germline V gene sequence: CDR1 SQVTM, CDR2 ANQGSEA. This CDR3 has 13 residues. Trimming at V came to 4 bases and at J to 5 bases, leaving 8 bases not matched to a gene. CDR3 residues: CSVGGGSRNEQYF. CDR3 sequence (DNA): TGCAGCGTTGGGGGCGGGAGTCGCAACGAGCAGTACTTC.

This chain connects TRBV18 to TRBJ2-3, with a tentative D call TRBD1 (6 bases). Per germline, CDR1 KGHSH and CDR2 LQKENI. V dropped 2 bases and J dropped 0 bases, with 12 bases sitting between them. CDR3 length: 16 residues. The DNA of the CDR3 is TGTGCCAGCTCACCATCAACAGGGATTAGCACAGATACGCAGTATTTT. Protein: CASSPSTGISTDTQYF.

The chain carries TRBV3-1 (or the pseudogene TRBV3-2) and TRBJ2-3; TRBD1 aligns across 12 bases. Germline V gene lookup returns CDR1 LGHDT and CDR2 YNNKEL (reference sequence). V lost 4 bases to trimming and J lost 7 bases; unmatched junction nucleotides: 6. This CDR3 is built from 15 residues. This chain's CDR3 is CASSPGQGAGNTQYF. Written as DNA, the CDR3 is TGTGCCAGCAGCCCGGGACAGGGGGCGGGGAATACGCAGTATTTT.

The chain is built from TRBV7-2 and TRBJ1-2; D possibly corresponds to TRBD1 (5 bases). Germline loops: CDR1 SGHTA, CDR2 FQGNSA. CDR3 length: 13 amino acids. V dropped 5 bases and J dropped 8 bases, with 15 bases sitting between them. In nucleotides, the CDR3 is TGTGCCAGCAGCCCGGGGACTGTGGGCGGCTACACCTTC. Its protein product is CASSPGTVGGYTF.

This clone was detected once. V usage is TRBV2 and J usage is TRBJ2-7; 9 bases fit TRBD2. V lost 3 bases and J lost 6; bases outside the gene matches: 6. This CDR3 has 14 residues. Germline V CDR1 and CDR2: SNHLY, FYNNEI. The CDR3 nucleotides are TGTGCCAGCAGTGAGGGTGCGGGAGGGCTCGAGCAGTACTTC. Protein sequence: CASSEGAGGLEQYF.

The chain employs TRBV6-6 and TRBJ1-6, with D possibly TRBD1 on 6 matching bases. CDR3 length: 16 amino acids. V was cut by 6 bases and J by 5 bases, with 17 bases left in between. Germline CDR1 and CDR2: MNHNY and SVGAGI (reference sequence). In nucleotides, the CDR3 is TGTGCCAGCAGAGCGCAGGGGCGCGTCAATAATTCACCCCTCCACTTT. It translates to CASRAQGRVNNSPLHF.